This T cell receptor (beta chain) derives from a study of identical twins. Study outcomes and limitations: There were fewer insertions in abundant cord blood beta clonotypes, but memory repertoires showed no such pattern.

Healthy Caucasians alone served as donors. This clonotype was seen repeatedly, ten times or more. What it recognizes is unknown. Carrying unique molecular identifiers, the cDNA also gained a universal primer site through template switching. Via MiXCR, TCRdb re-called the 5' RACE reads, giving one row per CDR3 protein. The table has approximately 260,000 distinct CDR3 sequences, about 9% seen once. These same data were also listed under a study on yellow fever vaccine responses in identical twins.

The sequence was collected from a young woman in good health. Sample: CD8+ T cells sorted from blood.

CDR3 nucleotides: TGCGCCAGCAGCTTGGCCGGGGTTGGCAGCAGCTCCTACAATGAGCAGTTCTTC. This encodes CASSLAGVGSSSYNEQFF. The chain couples TRBV5-1 to TRBJ2-1; TRBD2 is a possible D gene (5 bases). Germline CDR1 and CDR2: SGHRS and YFSETQ. The length of the CDR3 is 18 residues. Trimming took 0 bases from V and 0 from J, leaving 16 bases between them.